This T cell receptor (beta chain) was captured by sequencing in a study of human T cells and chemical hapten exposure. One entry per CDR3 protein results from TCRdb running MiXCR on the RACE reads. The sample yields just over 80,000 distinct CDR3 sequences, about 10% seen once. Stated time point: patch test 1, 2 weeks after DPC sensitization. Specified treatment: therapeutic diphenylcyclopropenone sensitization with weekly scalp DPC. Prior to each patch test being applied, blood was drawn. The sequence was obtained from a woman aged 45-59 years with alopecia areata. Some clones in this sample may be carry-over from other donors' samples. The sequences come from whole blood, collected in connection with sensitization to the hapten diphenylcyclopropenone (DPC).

The CDR3 protein is CASSPSYLTSSYEQYF. The DNA for the CDR3 is TGTGCCAGCAGCCCTTCGTACTTGACGAGCTCCTACGAGCAGTACTTC. The rearrangement links TRBV9 to TRBJ2-7; unclear D gene. V was shortened by 4 bases and J by 0 bases, with 17 bases between the two germline ends. Per germline, CDR1 SGDLS and CDR2 YYNGEE. The CDR3 has 16 amino acids.